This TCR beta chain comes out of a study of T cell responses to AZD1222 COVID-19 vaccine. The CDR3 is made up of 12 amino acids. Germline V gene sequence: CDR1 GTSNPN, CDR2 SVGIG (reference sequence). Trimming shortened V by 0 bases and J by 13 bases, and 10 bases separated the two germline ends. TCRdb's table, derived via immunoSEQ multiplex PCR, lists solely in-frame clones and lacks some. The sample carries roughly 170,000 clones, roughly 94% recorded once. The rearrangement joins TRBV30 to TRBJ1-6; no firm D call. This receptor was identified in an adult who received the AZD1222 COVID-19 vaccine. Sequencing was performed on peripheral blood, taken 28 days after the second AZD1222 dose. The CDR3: CAWSVASPPLHF. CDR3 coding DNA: TGTGCCTGGAGTGTAGCCTCACCTCCCCTCCACTTT.